The rows below give T cell receptor beta chains drawn from one sample of a study of T-cell memory formation after mild COVID-19. Via MiXCR, TCRdb re-called the 5' RACE reads, giving one row per CDR3 protein. The profile shows 350,000 to 500,000 distinct CDR3 sequences, roughly 17% of them singletons. Sequences were obtained from PBMCs or a T cell subset sorted from them (not recorded which). The source is a man younger than 30 who had mild COVID-19 (a few samples of this study predate the infection). Cell type and time point are not known. CDR3s include the opening cysteine and the closing phenylalanine or tryptophan. D genes are given only for firm matches. Rows may omit the clone size; those that give it use once, few, many or a size class.

clone_size: .; j_call: TRBJ2-7; d_call: .; cdr3_length: 12; v_call: TRBV12-3/TRBV12-4; cdr3_aa: CASSFIHIMQYF; cdr3_nt: TGTGCCAGCAGTTTTATTCACATTATGCAGTACTTC
clone_size: few; j_call: TRBJ2-7; d_call: .; cdr3_length: 11; v_call: TRBV20-1; cdr3_aa: CSARTDTEQYF; cdr3_nt: TGCAGTGCTAGGACAGATACCGAGCAGTACTTC
clone_size: .; j_call: TRBJ2-5; d_call: .; cdr3_length: 15; v_call: TRBV7-8; cdr3_aa: CASSTNQEARETQYF; cdr3_nt: TGTGCCAGCAGCACGAATCAAGAGGCCAGAGAGACCCAGTACTTC
clone_size: .; j_call: TRBJ1-1; d_call: .; cdr3_length: 12; v_call: TRBV11-2; cdr3_aa: CASSDRSRAAFF; cdr3_nt: TGTGCCAGCAGCGATAGGTCAAGGGCAGCTTTCTTT
clone_size: .; j_call: TRBJ2-1; d_call: TRBD2; cdr3_length: 16; v_call: TRBV2; cdr3_aa: CASSGGLAGVDNEQFF; cdr3_nt: TGTGCCAGCAGTGGGGGACTAGCGGGGGTGGACAATGAGCAGTTCTTC
clone_size: .; j_call: TRBJ2-2; d_call: .; cdr3_length: 15; v_call: TRBV6-5; cdr3_aa: CASSYSGAPTGELFF; cdr3_nt: TGTGCCAGCAGTTACTCCGGAGCCCCCACCGGGGAGCTGTTTTTT
clone_size: .; j_call: TRBJ2-5; d_call: .; cdr3_length: 16; v_call: TRBV7-8; cdr3_aa: CASSNGGLALGETQYF; cdr3_nt: TGTGCCAGCAGTAATGGGGGTCTAGCGCTGGGGGAGACCCAGTACTTC
clone_size: .; j_call: TRBJ1-6; d_call: .; cdr3_length: 15; v_call: TRBV20-1; cdr3_aa: CSASDPGLENSPLHF; cdr3_nt: TGCAGTGCTAGTGATCCGGGACTAGAAAATTCACCCCTCCACTTT
clone_size: few; j_call: TRBJ1-5; d_call: .; cdr3_length: 18; v_call: TRBV2; cdr3_aa: CASSELLGNLRENQPQHF; cdr3_nt: TGTGCCAGCAGTGAACTTCTGGGGAACCTCCGGGAGAATCAGCCCCAGCATTTT
clone_size: .; j_call: TRBJ2-3; d_call: .; cdr3_length: 15; v_call: TRBV6-5; cdr3_aa: CASSYLATSTDTQYF; cdr3_nt: TGTGCCAGCAGTTACTTAGCGACTAGCACAGATACGCAGTATTTT
clone_size: .; j_call: TRBJ1-2; d_call: .; cdr3_length: 13; v_call: TRBV5-1; cdr3_aa: CASSLGQENGYTF; cdr3_nt: TGCGCCAGCAGCTTGGGACAGGAGAATGGCTACACCTTC
clone_size: .; j_call: TRBJ1-2; d_call: .; cdr3_length: 14; v_call: TRBV5-1; cdr3_aa: CASSSDYGLGGYTF; cdr3_nt: TGCGCCAGCAGCTCCGACTATGGGCTAGGTGGCTACACCTTC
clone_size: few; j_call: TRBJ2-1; d_call: TRBD2; cdr3_length: 16; v_call: TRBV7-9; cdr3_aa: CASSPRSGGAINEQFF; cdr3_nt: TGTGCCAGCAGTCCAAGAAGCGGGGGGGCCATAAATGAGCAGTTCTTC
clone_size: .; j_call: TRBJ1-6; d_call: .; cdr3_length: 13; v_call: TRBV9; cdr3_aa: CASSAASGSPLHF; cdr3_nt: TGTGCCAGCAGCGCCGCGTCAGGGTCGCCCCTCCACTTT
clone_size: .; j_call: TRBJ1-2; d_call: .; cdr3_length: 17; v_call: TRBV6-6; cdr3_aa: CASSATRRGRVNYGYTF; cdr3_nt: TGTGCCAGCAGTGCTACTCGCCGGGGCAGAGTAAACTATGGCTACACCTTC
clone_size: .; j_call: TRBJ2-5; d_call: .; cdr3_length: 14; v_call: TRBV4-2; cdr3_aa: CASSQDSGKETQYF; cdr3_nt: TGTGCCAGCAGCCAAGACAGTGGCAAAGAGACCCAGTACTTC
clone_size: few; j_call: TRBJ1-1; d_call: .; cdr3_length: 15; v_call: TRBV5-1; cdr3_aa: CASSAATGIPARAFF; cdr3_nt: TGCGCCAGCAGCGCGGCGACCGGCATCCCCGCCCGAGCTTTCTTT
clone_size: .; j_call: TRBJ2-2; d_call: TRBD1; cdr3_length: 16; v_call: TRBV5-1; cdr3_aa: CASSPPLTGGPGELFF; cdr3_nt: TGCGCCAGCAGCCCACCCCTTACAGGGGGGCCCGGGGAGCTGTTTTTT
clone_size: few; j_call: TRBJ1-5; d_call: .; cdr3_length: 12; v_call: TRBV11-2; cdr3_aa: CASSESPQPQHF; cdr3_nt: TGTGCCAGCAGCGAATCACCCCAGCCCCAGCATTTT
clone_size: .; j_call: TRBJ2-5; d_call: .; cdr3_length: 12; v_call: TRBV7-2; cdr3_aa: CASSADDETQYF; cdr3_nt: TGTGCCAGCAGCGCAGACGACGAGACCCAGTACTTC
clone_size: few; j_call: TRBJ2-5; d_call: .; cdr3_length: 17; v_call: TRBV5-1; cdr3_aa: CASSFGRTNMYQETQYF; cdr3_nt: TGCGCCAGCAGCTTTGGCCGGACCAACATGTACCAAGAGACCCAGTACTTC
clone_size: .; j_call: TRBJ2-3; d_call: .; cdr3_length: 13; v_call: TRBV6-6; cdr3_aa: CASSPQGLDTQYF; cdr3_nt: TGTGCCAGCAGCCCGCAGGGCCTAGATACGCAGTATTTT
clone_size: few; j_call: TRBJ2-3; d_call: .; cdr3_length: 13; v_call: TRBV11-3; cdr3_aa: CASSYSEGDTQYF; cdr3_nt: TGTGCCAGCAGCTACTCCGAGGGGGATACGCAGTATTTT
clone_size: .; j_call: TRBJ2-1; d_call: .; cdr3_length: 14; v_call: TRBV5-1; cdr3_aa: CASSIGGVYNEQFF; cdr3_nt: TGCGCCAGCAGCATTGGCGGGGTCTACAATGAGCAGTTCTTC
clone_size: few; j_call: TRBJ2-1; d_call: .; cdr3_length: 12; v_call: TRBV6-6; cdr3_aa: CASRNGYNEQFF; cdr3_nt: TGTGCCAGCAGAAACGGGTACAATGAGCAGTTCTTC
clone_size: many; j_call: TRBJ2-3; d_call: .; cdr3_length: 14; v_call: TRBV6-1; cdr3_aa: CASSEGWGTDTQYF; cdr3_nt: TGTGCCAGCAGTGAAGGTTGGGGGACAGATACGCAGTATTTT
clone_size: many; j_call: TRBJ2-5; d_call: .; cdr3_length: 13; v_call: TRBV12-3/TRBV12-4; cdr3_aa: CASSLGPQETQYF; cdr3_nt: TGTGCCAGCAGTCTTGGACCCCAAGAGACCCAGTACTTC
clone_size: once; j_call: TRBJ2-2; d_call: .; cdr3_length: 14; v_call: TRBV6-5; cdr3_aa: CASSYMRNTWELFF; cdr3_nt: TGTGCCAGCAGTTACATGAGGAACACCTGGGAGCTGTTTTTT
clone_size: .; j_call: TRBJ2-7; d_call: .; cdr3_length: 12; v_call: TRBV10-3; cdr3_aa: CAIRQDSYEQYF; cdr3_nt: TGTGCCATCAGGCAGGACAGCTACGAGCAGTACTTC
clone_size: once; j_call: TRBJ1-2; d_call: .; cdr3_length: 13; v_call: TRBV5-1; cdr3_aa: CASTRGRPYGYTF; cdr3_nt: TGCGCCAGCACCCGGGGACGGCCCTATGGCTACACCTTC
clone_size: few; j_call: TRBJ2-1; d_call: .; cdr3_length: 16; v_call: TRBV1; cdr3_aa: CTSSHAGGGFYNEQFF; cdr3_nt: TGCACCAGCAGCCACGCAGGCGGGGGGTTTTACAATGAGCAGTTCTTC
clone_size: .; j_call: TRBJ2-3; d_call: .; cdr3_length: 14; v_call: TRBV2; cdr3_aa: CASKDGWDTDTQYF; cdr3_nt: TGTGCCAGCAAAGACGGGTGGGACACAGATACGCAGTATTTT
clone_size: .; j_call: TRBJ2-7; d_call: TRBD1; cdr3_length: 14; v_call: TRBV12-3/TRBV12-4; cdr3_aa: CASSTMTGPYEQYF; cdr3_nt: TGTGCCAGCAGTACTATGACAGGGCCATACGAGCAGTACTTC
clone_size: .; j_call: TRBJ2-1; d_call: .; cdr3_length: 16; v_call: TRBV15; cdr3_aa: CATSRGQADSYNEQFF; cdr3_nt: TGTGCCACCAGCAGAGGACAGGCAGATTCCTACAATGAGCAGTTCTTC
clone_size: .; j_call: TRBJ1-2; d_call: .; cdr3_length: 14; v_call: TRBV4-3; cdr3_aa: CASSQVRGDYGYTF; cdr3_nt: TGCGCCAGCAGCCAAGTCCGGGGAGACTATGGCTACACCTTC
clone_size: .; j_call: TRBJ1-2; d_call: .; cdr3_length: 14; v_call: TRBV10-3; cdr3_aa: CAISESSQEYGYTF; cdr3_nt: TGTGCCATCAGTGAGTCGAGTCAGGAGTATGGCTACACCTTC
clone_size: few; j_call: TRBJ1-1; d_call: TRBD1; cdr3_length: 17; v_call: TRBV20-1; cdr3_aa: CSARHLPGQGLNTEAFF; cdr3_nt: TGCAGTGCTAGACATCTTCCGGGACAGGGGTTGAACACTGAAGCTTTCTTT
clone_size: .; j_call: TRBJ2-5; d_call: .; cdr3_length: 15; v_call: TRBV28; cdr3_aa: CASSFLDRSRGAQYF; cdr3_nt: TGTGCCAGCAGTTTCCTTGACAGGTCCCGGGGGGCCCAGTACTTC
clone_size: .; j_call: TRBJ2-3; d_call: .; cdr3_length: 17; v_call: TRBV7-9; cdr3_aa: CASSGEGRGRSTDTQYF; cdr3_nt: TGTGCCAGCAGCGGAGAAGGTCGGGGGCGATCCACAGATACGCAGTATTTT
clone_size: .; j_call: TRBJ2-7; d_call: .; cdr3_length: 14; v_call: TRBV7-9; cdr3_aa: CASSPSDGDYEQYF; cdr3_nt: TGTGCCAGCAGTCCGAGTGACGGCGACTACGAGCAGTACTTC
clone_size: .; j_call: TRBJ2-3; d_call: .; cdr3_length: 16; v_call: TRBV4-1; cdr3_aa: CASSLMAGTNTDTQYF; cdr3_nt: TGCGCCAGCAGCCTAATGGCAGGGACGAACACAGATACGCAGTATTTT
clone_size: many; j_call: TRBJ1-1; d_call: .; cdr3_length: 13; v_call: TRBV5-1; cdr3_aa: CASRFDGNTEAFF; cdr3_nt: TGCGCCAGCAGATTCGATGGGAACACTGAAGCTTTCTTT
clone_size: once; j_call: TRBJ1-2; d_call: TRBD1; cdr3_length: 16; v_call: TRBV11-2; cdr3_aa: CASSLTGTGNNYGYTF; cdr3_nt: TGTGCCAGCAGCTTAACCGGGACAGGGAATAACTATGGCTACACCTTC
clone_size: few; j_call: TRBJ2-3; d_call: .; cdr3_length: 15; v_call: TRBV12-3/TRBV12-4; cdr3_aa: CASRSSPQSDTLEYF; cdr3_nt: TGTGCCAGCCGGAGCTCCCCTCAGTCAGATACGTTGGAGTATTTT